This TCR beta chain was observed in a study of post-analysis software for immune sequencing data. TCR beta libraries were prepared from cDNA with unique molecular identifiers. TCRdb reprocessed the PCR reads with MiXCR, giving one entry per CDR3 protein. Of hundreds of thousands of distinct CDR3 sequences listed, 59% are singletons. Study-level results: Four or five TRBV segments, TRBV5-6, TRBV5-1 and TRBV20-1 among them, were found more frequent in patients than controls.

Comments on this clonotype: Its antigen remains unknown.

Germline CDR1 SQVTM, CDR2 ANQGSEA. The CDR3 totals 13 residues. V shed 1 base and J shed 0 bases, with 4 bases lying between them. The chain recombines TRBV29-1 with TRBJ1-3; D is undetermined. The sample consisted of blood. The receptor comes from a girl aged 2 to 10 with multiple sclerosis. In DNA, the CDR3 is TGCAGCGTTGAAGGGGGCTCTGGAAACACCATATATTTT. This translates into CSVEGGSGNTIYF.